Shown below are 14 T cell receptor beta chains from a single sample sequenced in a study of T cells after yellow fever vaccination. TCRdb independently ran MiXCR on the 5' RACE reads; one entry per CDR3 protein. The sample includes 250,000 to 350,000 distinct CDR3 sequences, over 3.5% seen only once; the top ten take approximately 19%. The input for sequencing was PBMCs, taken 15 days after the yellow fever booster vaccination. These receptors all come from a man aged 18 to 30 who received the YFV17D yellow fever vaccine.

At least ten counts were recorded for this clonotype. V and J are TRBV4-1 and TRBJ1-4; D call uncertain. The CDR3 spans 14 residues. V was pared by 4 bases and J by 0 bases, with 6 bases between. Germline values: CDR1 MGHRA, CDR2 YSYEKL. CDR3 residues: CASSRPATNEKLFF. Here the CDR3 DNA reads TGCGCCAGCAGCCGTCCCGCAACTAATGAAAAACTGTTTTTT.

This clonotype was detected ten times or more. The chain uses TRBV6-5 and TRBJ2-3; D perhaps matches TRBD2 (6 bases). The CDR3 has 15 amino acids. Germline CDR1 and CDR2: MNHEY and SVGAGI. Trimming pared 2 bases from V and 6 bases from J, leaving 15 bases between. CDR3 coding DNA: TGTGCCAGCAGTTACCTACGTTCCAGCGGGGATACGCAGTATTTT. As protein: CASSYLRSSGDTQYF.

This clonotype was detected ten times or more. The chain employs TRBV3-1 and TRBJ1-1; perhaps TRBD1 as D (5 bases). From germline, CDR1 is LGHDT and CDR2 YNNKEL (reference sequence). CDR3 length: 13 residues. V was trimmed by 5 bases and J by 3 bases, leaving 10 bases between them. The CDR3 sequence: CASSATADTEAFF. Here the CDR3 DNA reads TGTGCCAGCAGCGCGACAGCGGACACTGAAGCTTTCTTT. The full variable domain, its missing parts supplied by reference TRBV3-1 and TRBJ1-1, is DTAVSQTPKYLVTQMGNDKSIKCEQNLGHDTMYWYKQDSKKFLKIMFSYNNKELIINETVPNRFSPKSPDKAHLNLHINSLELGDSAVYFCASSATADTEAFFGQGTRLTVV.

This clonotype was recorded many times. The V gene is TRBV29-1, the J gene TRBJ2-1, with unresolved D. Trimming removed 3 bases at V and 7 bases at J, with 10 bases between. The CDR3 length is 12 residues. The germline V gene encodes CDR1 SQVTM and CDR2 ANQGSEA. CDR3 DNA sequence: TGCAGCGTTGATACTGGGCCAAATGAGCAGTTCTTC. It yields the protein CSVDTGPNEQFF.

In its sample, this clonotype was seen many times. This chain uses TRBV4-2 with TRBJ2-5; D unresolved. CDR1 is LGHNA and CDR2 is YNFKEQ in the germline V gene. The CDR3 loop spans 13 amino acids. V lost 1 base to trimming and J lost 3 bases, with 6 bases between them. The chain's CDR3 is CASSQVSEETQYF. CDR3 nucleotide sequence: TGTGCCAGCAGCCAAGTTTCGGAAGAGACCCAGTACTTC.

The rearrangement joins TRBV5-1 to TRBJ1-2; no clear D. The length of the CDR3 is 12 residues. With 0 bases removed from V and 8 bases from J, the gap between germline ends came to 8 bases. Germline values: CDR1 SGHRS, CDR2 YFSETQ. The CDR3 DNA is TGCGCCAGCAGCTTGGATCGGGTCGGCTACACCTTC. Translating gives CASSLDRVGYTF.

The table lists this clonotype with many counts. A junction boundary mismatches the germline segment, possibly from a read error. V gene TRBV5-1 combines with J gene TRBJ1-1, with D possibly TRBD1 on 6 matching bases. The CDR3 spans 14 residues. Germline-derived CDR1 and CDR2 are SGHRS and YFSETQ. The CDR3 DNA reads TGTGCCAGCAGTCCACAGGGAGGTAACACTGAAGCTTTCTTT. This sequence encodes CASSPQGGNTEAFF.

This clonotype was seen ten or more times. J is TRBJ1-4 and V is TRBV12-3 or TRBV12-4, with TRBD1 matching over 9 bases. The CDR3 runs to 16 residues. Germline trimming cut 5 bases from V and 8 bases from J; bases unmatched to any gene: 12. Written as DNA, the CDR3 is TGTGCCAGCAGTCCAACCCCGGGACAGGGCGGCGAAAAACTGTTTTTT. This encodes CASSPTPGQGGEKLFF.

The chain couples TRBV5-1 to TRBJ1-2; no clear D. V shed 0 bases and J shed 8 bases, with 11 bases lying between them. The germline V gene encodes CDR1 SGHRS and CDR2 YFSETQ. There are 13 residues in the CDR3. In DNA form, the CDR3 reads TGCGCCAGCAGCTTGGATTATGGAGCGGGCTACACCTTC. This sequence encodes CASSLDYGAGYTF.

In DNA form, the CDR3 reads TGCGCCAGCAGCTCGCAGGGGTATGGCTACACCTTC. Encoded protein: CASSSQGYGYTF. This chain connects TRBV5-1 to TRBJ1-2; D is possibly TRBD1 (6 bases). This CDR3 is built from 12 residues. V was clipped by 3 bases and J by 5 bases, with 8 bases between them. Germline lookup yields CDR1 SGHRS and CDR2 YFSETQ. The complete variable domain, with remaining parts taken from reference TRBV5-1 and TRBJ1-2, reads KAGVTQTPRYLIKTRGQQVTLSCSPISGHRSVSWYQQTPGQGLQFLFEYFSETQRNKGNFPGRFSGRQFSNSRSEMNVSTLELGDSALYLCASSSQGYGYTFGSGTRLTVV.

This clonotype came up many times. This rearrangement joins TRBV5-1 to TRBJ2-5; possibly TRBD2 for D (6 bases). Germline V CDR1 and CDR2: SGHRS, YFSETQ. This CDR3 is built from 14 residues. Deletions cut 0 bases from V and 4 bases from J, with 10 bases between. CDR3 in DNA: TGCGCCAGCAGCTTGGTGGGGGGTGCAGAGACCCAGTACTTC. Translating it yields CASSLVGGAETQYF.

The chain carries TRBV12-3 or TRBV12-4 and TRBJ1-2; TRBD1 agrees at 8 bases. V was pared by 6 bases and J by 6 bases, with 3 bases of the junction left unmatched. The CDR3 runs 12 residues. DNA for the CDR3: TGTGCCAGCAGCCAGGGGGCGGATGGCTACACCTTC. This encodes CASSQGADGYTF.

Many counts were recorded for this clonotype. The chain joins TRBV7-2 to TRBJ2-5; 7 bases line up with TRBD2. The CDR3 is 13 amino acids. From germline, CDR1 is SGHTA and CDR2 FQGNSA. J lost 7 bases, V lost 5 bases, and 7 bases had no gene match. This chain's CDR3 is CASSPDWEGTQYF. CDR3 sequence (DNA): TGTGCCAGCAGCCCGGACTGGGAGGGGACCCAGTACTTC.

This clonotype was counted between two and nine times. V gene TRBV12-3 or TRBV12-4 combines with J gene TRBJ1-5; 9 bases map to TRBD1. The CDR3 totals 14 residues. J lost 8 bases, V lost 6 bases, and 8 bases had no gene match. The CDR3 loop reads CASRPTGGAEPQHF. The CDR3 DNA is TGTGCCAGCAGGCCTACAGGGGGCGCGGAGCCCCAGCATTTT.